This record covers a single T cell receptor beta chain. Antigen: not known. Clones were sequenced by immunoSEQ multiplex PCR, and TCRdb holds only the in-frame ones, with some missing. The sample holds roughly 140,000 clones, 75% to 90% seen once. The sample comes from a study of T cell responses to AZD1222 COVID-19 vaccine. Trimming took off 2 bases at V and 3 bases at J, with 7 bases between the two ends. This CDR3 has 13 residues. The germline V gene encodes CDR1 MDHEN and CDR2 SYDVKM. Study-wide findings and caveats: Two AZD1222 administrations were followed by greater Spike-specific TCR breadth and depth. Mostly white British, mostly female donors; authors suggested clonal diversity may be underestimated.

The V gene is TRBV28, the J gene TRBJ1-2; the D gene is possibly TRBD1 (5 bases). The sample in question was peripheral blood, obtained on day 0 of AZD1222 vaccination. This sequence was found in an adult in good health. This chain's CDR3 is CASSLLGDYGYTF. The CDR3 region has the DNA TGTGCCAGCAGTTTACTAGGGGACTATGGCTACACCTTC.